This TCR beta chain was observed in a study of T cell repertoires in cytomegalovirus infection. As concerns this clonotype: What it binds is unknown.

MiXCR, applied by TCRdb to the reads, yields one record per CDR3 protein. Among around 78,000 distinct CDR3 sequences listed, roughly 39% were seen once. CDR3 length: 11 amino acids. The germline V gene encodes CDR1 MGHDK and CDR2 SYGVNS. The V and J ends lost 6 bases and 4 bases respectively, with 7 bases between them. The TCR originated in a human donor in good health (CMV status not recorded). Some clones in this sample may be carry-over from other donors' samples. The sample here was CD8+ T cells from cultured PBMCs, taken from culture after CMV antigen stimulation. The chain links TRBV25-1 to TRBJ2-7; unclear D gene. The CDR3 is CASSRLYEQYF. As DNA, the CDR3 is TGTGCCAGCAGCAGGCTTTACGAGCAGTACTTC.